This T cell receptor beta chain is from a study of cytomegalovirus exposure and HLA in healthy donors. PCR amplification relied on 60 Vbeta primers (plus 13 Jbeta primers). Authors' processing steps: Later analysis identified approximately 88 million unique TCR beta chains, about 12 million shared. Libraries were prepared by immunoSEQ multiplex PCR; TCRdb keeps only in-frame clonotypes and omits some of them. That table gives V, J and clone size, and the DNA gave D and trimming. The sample carries approximately 160,000 clones, approximately 77% recorded once. General study results and limits: The study listed about 150 cytomegalovirus-associated TCR beta chains. The authors later found HLA-associated TCR beta chains more clonally expanded than equally common others.

About this clone: Its antigen is unidentified.

CDR1 and CDR2 (germline): LGHNA, YSLEER. The CDR3 runs to 15 residues. With 0 bases removed from V and 8 bases from J, the gap between germline ends came to 16 bases. This TCR came from a male donor in good health and CMV-seropositive. Sequenced input: PBMCs. This chain connects TRBV4-3 to TRBJ1-2; D not certain. CDR3 DNA sequence: TGCGCCAGCAGCCAAGATTCGGCGGGCCCTGAGGGCTACACCTTC. Its protein product is CASSQDSAGPEGYTF.